These 26 T cell receptor beta chains came from one sample sequenced in a study of blood T cell repertoires in COVID-19. Sequencing was performed with immunoSEQ multiplex PCR; in TCRdb, only in-frame clones are kept and a portion is missing. The repertoire holds about 64,000 clones, with around 80% as singletons. Sequencing used peripheral blood. These receptors were taken from a man in his sixties with COVID-19, enrolled during active disease.

The chain has TRBV30 and TRBJ2-6; tentative D call: TRBD2 (5 bases). The V end lost 0 bases, the J end lost 1 base, and 10 bases lay between the germline ends. Germline V CDR1 and CDR2: GTSNPN, SVGIG (reference sequence). The CDR3 is 16 amino acids. The CDR3 loop is CAWSVLGLSGANVLTF. Written as DNA, the CDR3 is TGTGCCTGGAGTGTACTAGGGTTATCTGGGGCCAACGTCCTGACTTTC.

This rearrangement joins TRBV19 to TRBJ2-1; 11 bases map to TRBD2. CDR1 LNHDA and CDR2 SQIVND come from the germline V gene (reference sequence). This CDR3 comprises 16 residues. V shed 3 bases and J 4 bases; nucleotides not matched to a gene: 5. The CDR3 loop reads CASSMTSGVFYNEQFF. The CDR3 coding sequence is TGTGCCAGTAGTATGACTAGCGGGGTGTTTTACAATGAGCAGTTCTTC.

The chain uses TRBV9 and TRBJ1-2, with TRBD1 matching over 7 bases. CDR1 and CDR2 (germline): SGDLS, YYNGEE. The trim removed 1 base at V and 8 bases at J, leaving 11 bases unmatched. This CDR3 is 15 amino acids long. CDR3 amino acids: CASSVNRGLGGGYTF. The CDR3 coding sequence is TGTGCCAGCAGCGTAAACAGGGGCCTCGGAGGCGGCTACACCTTC.

This CDR3 reads CATSIPRGPRRETQYF. DNA for the CDR3: TGTGCCACCAGCATCCCGCGGGGGCCTAGACGGGAGACCCAGTACTTC. V gene TRBV15 combines with J gene TRBJ2-5, with D perhaps matching TRBD2 (7 bases). CDR3 length equals 16 residues. Germline V lookup: CDR1 LNHNV, CDR2 YYDKDF (reference sequence). The V end lost 4 bases, the J end lost 5 bases, and 20 bases lay between the germline ends.

The chain links TRBV11-2 to TRBJ2-5; TRBD1 agrees at 7 bases. Germline V gene data show CDR1 as SGHAT and CDR2 as FQNNGV. CDR3 length: 14 residues. With V trimmed by 7 bases and J by 4 bases, 9 bases remained unmatched. The CDR3 spells CASNPGQATETQYF. The CDR3 DNA sequence: TGTGCCAGCAACCCCGGACAGGCCACAGAGACCCAGTACTTC.

The DNA of the CDR3 is TGCGCCAGCAGCTTGTCCGGGGGGAACACCTACGAGCAGTACTTC. Translation: CASSLSGGNTYEQYF. The V gene is TRBV5-1, the J gene TRBJ2-7, with 7 bases identical to TRBD2. CDR1 and CDR2 (germline): SGHRS, YFSETQ. The V segment lost 1 base and the J segment 2 bases; nucleotides outside the gene matches: 6. CDR3 length: 15 residues.

V and J are TRBV5-1 and TRBJ1-1, with TRBD1 as a possible D gene (6 bases). V was pared by 4 bases and J by 0 bases, with 10 bases between. The CDR3 extends over 14 amino acids. The germline CDR1 and CDR2 sequences are SGHRS and YFSETQ. The CDR3 bases are TGCGCCAGCAGCCCACAGGGTATGAACACTGAAGCTTTCTTT. Translation: CASSPQGMNTEAFF.

This chain uses TRBV18 with TRBJ1-3; D is unresolved. Deletions cut 5 bases from V and 0 bases from J, with 11 bases between. The germline V gene encodes CDR1 KGHSH and CDR2 LQKENI. The CDR3 sequence is 15 residues long. The CDR3 DNA reads TGTGCCAGCTCAGTGTCAGAGGCCTCTGGAAACACCATATATTTT. It codes for CASSVSEASGNTIYF.

The sample holds one count of this clone. The chain uses TRBV19 and TRBJ1-6; 8 positions agree with TRBD1. CDR3 length equals 16 residues. V lost 6 bases and J lost 4; bases outside the gene matches: 8. Germline values: CDR1 LNHDA, CDR2 SQIVND (reference sequence). CDR3 residues: CASSTGTGLYNSPLHF. Here the CDR3 DNA reads TGTGCCAGTAGCACCGGGACAGGACTTTATAATTCACCCCTCCACTTT.

V is TRBV6-5 and J is TRBJ1-2; D is uncertain. This CDR3 contains 12 residues. Trimming shortened V by 5 bases and J by 8 bases, and 12 bases separated the two germline ends. CDR1 MNHEY and CDR2 SVGAGI come from the germline V gene. CDR3 sequence: CASSRPPGGYTF. Here the CDR3 DNA reads TGTGCCAGCAGTCGCCCCCCGGGAGGCTACACCTTC.

V usage is TRBV24-1 and J usage is TRBJ2-5; a possible D gene is TRBD1 (6 bases). The CDR3 is 16 residues long. Germline V CDR1 and CDR2: KGHDR, SFDVKD. V lost 4 bases and J lost 0, with 14 bases in between. CDR3 amino acids: CATSDPSQGYQETQYF. The DNA for the CDR3 is TGTGCCACCAGTGACCCTTCACAGGGTTACCAAGAGACCCAGTACTTC.

The V call is TRBV10-3, the J call TRBJ1-1, with D possibly TRBD1 on 6 matching bases. Germline CDR1 and CDR2: ENHRY and SYGVKD. The CDR3 is 14 residues long. V lost 4 bases and J 4 bases, leaving 13 bases between the germline ends. The CDR3 DNA reads as TGTGCCATCAGTGCTAACAGGGAGCGCACTGAAGCTTTCTTT. It encodes CAISANRERTEAFF.

This chain links TRBV7-3 with TRBJ2-5; tentative D call: TRBD2 (5 bases). Trimming took 5 bases from V and 5 from J, leaving 12 bases between them. In germline, CDR1 is SGHTA, CDR2 FQGTGA. The length of the CDR3 is 13 residues. CDR3 region: CASSHAPGETQYF. The CDR3 DNA reads TGTGCCAGCAGCCACGCCCCGGGGGAGACCCAGTACTTC.

CDR3 coding DNA: TGTGCCAGCACCGGACAGCAAAACACTGAAGCTTTCTTT. Translated, it gives CASTGQQNTEAFF. The chain carries TRBV5-4 and TRBJ1-1; D may be TRBD1 (6 bases). The CDR3 contains 13 residues. Germline CDR1 and CDR2: SGHNT and YYREEE (reference sequence). V lost 6 bases, J lost 2 bases, and 11 bases lay in between.

This rearrangement joins TRBV6-1 to TRBJ2-5; TRBD2 matches at 9 bases. The ends lost 2 bases at V and 3 bases at J; junction bases unmatched: 7. Germline-derived CDR1 and CDR2 are MNHNS and SASEGT. The CDR3 consists of 16 residues. The DNA of the CDR3 is TGTGCCAGCAGTGAAAGGTGGCGGGAGGGAAAAGAGACCCAGTACTTC. This encodes CASSERWREGKETQYF.

This clone was detected only once. The junction differs from germline at one of its ends, possibly a read error. The rearrangement links TRBV6-5 to TRBJ2-7; unclear D gene. In germline, CDR1 is MNHEY, CDR2 SVGAGI. This CDR3 spans 13 amino acids. CDR3 sequence reads: CASSDSSTTREVF. In DNA, the CDR3 is TGTGCCAGCAGCGACTCGTCTACGACCAGAGAGGTGTTC.

The V and J genes are TRBV5-1 and TRBJ2-2, with D uncertain. Germline CDR1 is SGHRS and CDR2 is YFSETQ. This CDR3 spans 14 amino acids. With 3 bases removed from V and 5 bases from J, the gap between germline ends came to 11 bases. The CDR3 spells CASSSLGWTGELFF. The DNA for the CDR3 is TGCGCCAGCAGCTCCCTAGGTTGGACCGGGGAGCTGTTTTTT.

This clone was observed once. The chain recombines TRBV5-4 with TRBJ2-3, with D perhaps TRBD2 (5 bases). The V and J ends lost 0 bases and 6 bases respectively, with 11 bases between them. Germline loops: CDR1 SGHNT, CDR2 YYREEE (reference sequence). The CDR3 contains 14 residues. As DNA, the CDR3 is TGTGCCAGCAGCTTGGATCTTGGGAGCGATACGCAGTATTTT. This encodes CASSLDLGSDTQYF.

This clone was picked up one time. The chain couples TRBV4-1 to TRBJ2-1, with 8 bases identical to TRBD1. Per germline, CDR1 MGHRA and CDR2 YSYEKL. V lost 4 bases and J lost 4; bases outside the gene matches: 6. CDR3 length: 15 amino acids. The CDR3 bases are TGCGCCAGCAGCCCGCGACAGGGGACGTACAATGAGCAGTTCTTC. Translation gives CASSPRQGTYNEQFF.

V is TRBV6-5 and J is TRBJ1-2; 8 bases map to TRBD1. The CDR3 covers 13 residues. Trimming cost V 6 bases and J 6 bases; bases outside gene matches: 6. The germline V gene has CDR1 MNHEY and CDR2 SVGAGI. The chain's CDR3 is CASSAGGSNGYTF. The DNA of the CDR3 is TGTGCCAGCAGCGCAGGGGGCAGTAATGGCTACACCTTC.

The chain joins TRBV2 to TRBJ1-1, with 8 bases identical to TRBD1. The CDR3 covers 14 residues. Per germline, CDR1 SNHLY and CDR2 FYNNEI. Losses at the gene ends were 8 bases for V and 0 bases for J; bases not matched to a gene: 5. Here the CDR3 reads CASGTGVLNTEAFF. The CDR3 nucleotides are TGTGCCAGCGGGACAGGCGTATTGAACACTGAAGCTTTCTTT.

This chain connects TRBV7-9 to TRBJ1-1; D may be TRBD1 (6 bases). From germline, CDR1 is SEHNR and CDR2 FQNEAQ (reference sequence). This CDR3 is 14 amino acids long. V was cut by 3 bases and J by 7 bases, with 15 bases left in between. CDR3 residues: CASSFQGMKNEAFF. As DNA, the CDR3 is TGTGCCAGCAGCTTTCAGGGGATGAAAAATGAAGCTTTCTTT.

The J gene is TRBJ2-5, the V gene TRBV2, with D maybe TRBD2 (5 bases). Deletions cut 5 bases from V and 5 bases from J, with 9 bases between. The CDR3 spans 12 residues. The germline CDR1 and CDR2 sequences are SNHLY and FYNNEI. This CDR3 is CASSSSGETQYF. In nucleotides, the CDR3 is TGTGCCAGCAGTTCCAGCGGTGAGACCCAGTACTTC.

V is TRBV28 and J is TRBJ2-3; 9 positions match TRBD2. Germline lookup yields CDR1 MDHEN and CDR2 SYDVKM. This CDR3 has 18 amino acids. The trim removed 6 bases at V and 1 base at J, leaving 14 bases unmatched. CDR3 amino acids: CASRFRAGGPSRTDTQYF. CDR3 nucleotides: TGTGCCAGCAGGTTTCGTGCGGGGGGGCCGTCTCGCACAGATACGCAGTATTTT.

This sequence joins TRBV11-3 and TRBJ1-1, with D hard to call. The CDR3 extends over 14 amino acids. Germline CDR1 SGHNT, CDR2 YENEEA. V was pared by 5 bases and J by 0 bases, with 10 bases between. The CDR3 spells CASSPAQVNTEAFF. Here the CDR3 DNA reads TGTGCCAGCAGCCCTGCCCAGGTGAACACTGAAGCTTTCTTT.

CDR3 region: CATSRDPGLANEQFF. CDR3 coding DNA: TGTGCCACCAGCAGAGATCCGGGACTAGCTAATGAGCAGTTCTTC. The chain employs TRBV15 and TRBJ2-1, with 9 bases identical to TRBD2. After removal of 0 bases from V and 7 bases from J, the junction contained 4 bases not matched to a gene. The CDR3 has 15 amino acids. Germline CDR1 LNHNV, CDR2 YYDKDF (reference sequence). Full variable domain (outside the CDR3, taken from reference TRBV15 and TRBJ2-1): DAMVIQNPRYQVTQFGKPVTLSCSQTLNHNVMYWYQQKSSQAPKLLFHYYDKDFNNEADTPDNFQSRRPNTSFCFLDIRSPGLGDTAMYLCATSRDPGLANEQFFGPGTRLTVL.